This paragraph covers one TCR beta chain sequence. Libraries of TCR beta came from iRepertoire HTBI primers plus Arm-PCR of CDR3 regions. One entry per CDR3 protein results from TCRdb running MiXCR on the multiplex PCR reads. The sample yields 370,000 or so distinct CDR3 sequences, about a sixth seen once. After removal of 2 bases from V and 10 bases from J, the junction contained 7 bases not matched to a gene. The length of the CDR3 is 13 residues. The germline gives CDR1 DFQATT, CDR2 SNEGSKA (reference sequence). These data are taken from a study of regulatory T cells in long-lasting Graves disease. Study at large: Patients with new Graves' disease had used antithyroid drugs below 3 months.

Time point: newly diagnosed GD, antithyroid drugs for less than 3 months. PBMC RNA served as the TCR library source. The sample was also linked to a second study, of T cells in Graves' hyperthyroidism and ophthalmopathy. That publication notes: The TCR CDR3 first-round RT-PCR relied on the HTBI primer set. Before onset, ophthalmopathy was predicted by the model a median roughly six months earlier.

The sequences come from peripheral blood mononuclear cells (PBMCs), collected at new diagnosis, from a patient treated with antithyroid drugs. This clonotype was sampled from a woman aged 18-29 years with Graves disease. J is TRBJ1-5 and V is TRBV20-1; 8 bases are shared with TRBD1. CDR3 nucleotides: TGCAGTGCTAGAACGGACAGGGAAAGACCCCAGCATTTT. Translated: CSARTDRERPQHF.